The 17 T cell receptor beta chains in this list originate from one sample, sequenced in a study of T cells in Graves' hyperthyroidism and ophthalmopathy (dated by TCRdb to about 2019). The library relied on multiplex PCR. The instrument given in TCRdb is Illumina HiSeq 2000. The TCR beta CDR3 regions were amplified from RNA transcripts. A first-round RT-PCR of the TCR CDR3 used the HTBI primer set with the Qiagen OneStep RT-PCR kit. TCRdb cleaned the public reads at Q25 with fastp, built clones with MiXCR and kept in-frame beta chains. Rows with one shared CDR3 protein collapse into an entry with the most common genes and DNA. The sample has about 690,000 distinct CDR3 sequences on record, approximately 15% of them singletons. The ten largest clones add up to roughly a sixth of the sample. Input material: blood. These receptors came from a man aged 50 to 59 with Graves' hyperthyroidism.

This clonotype was recorded only once. V and J are TRBV20-1 and TRBJ2-1; possible D gene TRBD1, 7 bases. There are 14 residues in the CDR3. The V gene lost 1 base and the J gene lost 9 bases, with 16 bases spanning the gap. The V gene's germline CDR1 is DFQATT and CDR2 SNEGSKA (reference sequence). CDR3 DNA sequence: TGCAGTGCTAGAGGGGAGGCAGGGGGTGGTGAGCAGTTCTTC. Amino acids: CSARGEAGGGEQFF.

This clonotype was found a few times. The chain's CDR3 is CASSREGFDADTQYF. CDR3 nucleotide sequence: TGTGCCAGCAGCCGTGAGGGGTTCGACGCAGATACGCAGTATTTT. The chain has TRBV3-1 and TRBJ2-3, with D possibly called TRBD1 or TRBD2 (5 bases each). V was cut by 4 bases and J by 4 bases, with 15 bases left in between. Germline V CDR1 and CDR2: LGHDT, YNNKEL (reference sequence). This CDR3 comprises 15 residues.

This rearrangement joins TRBV19 to TRBJ1-5, with a tentative D call TRBD1 (6 bases). The germline CDR1 and CDR2 sequences are LNHDA and SQIVND (reference sequence). V was clipped by 3 bases and J by 5 bases, with 11 bases between them. The CDR3 runs 14 residues. For the CDR3, the DNA is TGTGCCAGTAGTATTGGGGGGCAGGATCAGCCCCAGCATTTT. This gives the protein CASSIGGQDQPQHF.

This clonotype was detected many times. The rearrangement links TRBV18 to TRBJ2-5; the D is unclear. The CDR3 has 12 residues. The V gene's germline CDR1 is KGHSH and CDR2 LQKENI. Trimming stripped 3 bases from V and 5 bases from J, with 7 bases between. The DNA for the CDR3 is TGTGCCAGCTCACCGAACCTGGAGACCCAGTACTTC. It translates to CASSPNLETQYF. The entire variable domain, with the rest obtained from reference TRBV18 and TRBJ2-5, is as follows: NAGVMQNPRHLVRRRGQEARLRCSPMKGHSHVYWYRQLPEEGLKFMVYLQKENIIDESGMPKERFSAEFPKEGPSILRIQQVVRGDSAAYFCASSPNLETQYFGPGTRLLVL.

In regard to this clonotype: A much larger clone is a single base away; this may be a read error. The chain employs TRBV7-2 and TRBJ2-7; TRBD2 aligns across 16 bases. CDR1 is SGHTA and CDR2 is FQGNSA in the germline V gene. The CDR3 totals 19 residues. The CDR3 DNA reads TGTGCCAGCAGCTCCTGGGGGGGGACTAGCGGGAGGGCCACCTACGAGCGGTACTTC. Translated: CASSSWGGTSGRATYERYF.

The chain joins TRBV11-1 to TRBJ2-3; D could derive from TRBD1 or TRBD2 (5 bases each). CDR1 SGHAT and CDR2 FQDESV come from the germline V gene (reference sequence). V was clipped by 5 bases and J by 4 bases, with 19 bases between them. The CDR3 covers 16 residues. The CDR3 sequence is CASSLFGAGSPDTQYF. DNA of the CDR3: TGTGCCAGCAGCCTCTTTGGGGCAGGGAGCCCAGATACGCAGTATTTT.

In this sample, this clonotype turned up a few times. The rearrangement joins TRBV6-1 to TRBJ2-1; TRBD1 matches at 8 bases. The V and J ends lost 6 bases and 2 bases, in that order; junction bases with no gene match: 6. Germline V gene data show CDR1 as MNHNS and CDR2 as SASEGT. The length of the CDR3 is 15 residues. CDR3 loop: CASRWDRQPYNEQFF. CDR3 bases: TGTGCCAGCAGATGGGACAGGCAACCCTACAATGAGCAGTTCTTC.

Comments on this clonotype: This sequence may be a read error, since a much larger clone differs from it by one base. The conserved closing phenylalanine or tryptophan is absent in this CDR3, likely reflecting a read error. The chain couples TRBV15 to TRBJ2-5; 12 bases map to TRBD2. Germline V gene data show CDR1 as LNHNV and CDR2 as YYDKDF (reference sequence). CDR3 length equals 18 residues. J was trimmed by 0 bases and V by 1 base; bases with no gene match: 6. Here the CDR3 reads CATSRGGTSGFYQETQYC. CDR3 coding DNA: TGTGCCACCAGCAGAGGTGGGACTAGCGGGTTCTACCAAGAGACCCAGTACTGC.

This clonotype was recorded many times. The chain is built from TRBV6-1 and TRBJ1-5, with D maybe TRBD1 (6 bases). The CDR3 runs to 14 residues. The V end lost 7 bases, the J end lost 0 bases, and 10 bases lay between the germline ends. Germline-derived CDR1 and CDR2 are MNHNS and SASEGT. For the CDR3, the DNA is TGTGCCAGCACCCGACAGGATAGCAATCAGCCCCAGCATTTT. This sequence encodes CASTRQDSNQPQHF.

This clonotype was seen a handful of times. V usage is TRBV7-8 and J usage is TRBJ2-7; no clear D gene. Trimming stripped 1 base from V and 5 bases from J, with 15 bases between. The CDR3 runs to 15 residues. Germline values: CDR1 SGHVS, CDR2 FQNEAQ. Here the CDR3 reads CASSLGWQLVHEQYF. The CDR3, as DNA: TGTGCCAGCAGCTTAGGTTGGCAGCTGGTTCACGAGCAGTACTTC.

Points on this clonotype: With a much larger clone just one base away, this may be a read error. The rearrangement links TRBV20-1 to TRBJ2-6; tentative D call: TRBD1 (5 bases). The CDR3 runs to 18 residues. Germline V gene sequence: CDR1 DFQATT, CDR2 SNEGSKA (reference sequence). The CDR3 DNA reads TGCAGTGCTAGAGATCTATGGGCCGGGCACTCTGGGGCCAACGTCCCGACTTTC. It translates to CSARDLWAGHSGANVPTF.

This clonotype has a count of ten or more. This rearrangement joins TRBV2 to TRBJ2-1, with TRBD2 identical over 12 bases. The ends lost 4 bases at V and 4 bases at J; junction bases unmatched: 2. CDR1 SNHLY and CDR2 FYNNEI come from the germline V gene. The length of the CDR3 is 15 residues. CDR3 nucleotide sequence: TGTGCCAGCAGTGGGACTAGCGGGATTTACAATGAGCAGTTCTTC. The encoded protein is CASSGTSGIYNEQFF. Full variable domain (rest looked up from reference TRBV2 and TRBJ2-1): EPEVTQTPSHQVTQMGQEVILRCVPISNHLYFYWYRQILGQKVEFLVSFYNNEISEKSEIFDDQFSVERPDGSNFTLKIRSTKLEDSAMYFCASSGTSGIYNEQFFGPGTRLTVL.

This clonotype was seen only a few times. This chain joins TRBV6-1 and TRBJ1-1; perhaps TRBD1 as D (5 bases). V lost 5 bases and J 7 bases, leaving 14 bases between the germline ends. Germline V gene data show CDR1 as MNHNS and CDR2 as SASEGT. The CDR3 spans 13 residues. The DNA of the CDR3 is TGTGCCAGCAGTTATGGGGGAGACAGTGAAGCTTTCTTT. Translation gives CASSYGGDSEAFF.

This clonotype was observed at least ten times. The chain joins TRBV7-8 to TRBJ1-1; maybe TRBD1 (6 bases). This CDR3 has 12 amino acids. Trimming removed 2 bases from V and 8 bases from J, with 9 bases in between. Germline V gene lookup returns CDR1 SGHVS and CDR2 FQNEAQ. The CDR3 sequence: CASSLYTGEAFF. CDR3 coding DNA: TGTGCCAGCAGCTTATATACAGGGGAAGCTTTCTTT.

This clonotype was counted at least ten times. The J gene is TRBJ1-2, the V gene TRBV24-1; the D gene is possibly TRBD1 (5 bases). This CDR3 is 14 amino acids long. Looked up from germline, CDR1 is KGHDR and CDR2 is SFDVKD. V lost 5 bases and J 1 base, leaving 10 bases between the germline ends. The CDR3 DNA reads TGTGCCACCAGTGGAGGAGGACATAACTATGGCTACACCTTC. It codes for CATSGGGHNYGYTF.

This clonotype came up a few times. The chain combines TRBV27 with TRBJ2-2, with 7 bases matching TRBD1. The V gene's germline CDR1 is MNHEY and CDR2 SMNVEV (reference sequence). This CDR3 is 14 amino acids long. The J segment lost 4 bases and the V segment lost 5 bases, leaving 4 bases of the junction unmatched. CDR3 DNA: TGTGCCAGCAGTGTGACAGGGACCACCGGGGAGCTGTTTTTT. As protein: CASSVTGTTGELFF.

The chain is built from TRBV20-1 and TRBJ1-1; D unclear. CDR3 length: 11 residues. Germline V lookup: CDR1 DFQATT, CDR2 SNEGSKA (reference sequence). Trimming shortened V by 7 bases and J by 5 bases, and 11 bases separated the two germline ends. The chain's CDR3 is CSVEGRTEAFF. In DNA form, the CDR3 reads TGCAGTGTTGAGGGTCGTACTGAAGCTTTCTTT.